A single sample gave rise to the 12 T cell receptor beta chains below, sequenced in a study of molecular identifiers for immune sequencing clone quantification. One entry per CDR3 protein results from TCRdb running MiXCR on the PCR reads. The sample records tens of thousands of distinct CDR3 sequences, approximately 18% being singletons. Specimen: naive CD8+ T cells from blood, with Jurkat cell RNA spiked in. Regarding subset: FACS-sorted CD8+CD4-CCR7+CD45RA+ naive T cells. These receptors were obtained from a human donor in good health. Some libraries in this study had Jurkat cell RNA spiked in.

A word on this clonotype: One junction end does not reproduce the germline sequence, and a read error may be involved. The chain has TRBV11-3 and TRBJ2-2, with D possibly TRBD2 on 6 matching bases. The CDR3 spans 13 residues. Germline V gene lookup returns CDR1 SGHNT and CDR2 YENEEA. The CDR3 region is CASKTVHTGGLFF. The DNA for the CDR3 is TGTGCCAGCAAGACAGTCCACACCGGGGGGCTGTTTTTT.

This clonotype appeared many times. V and J are TRBV10-3 and TRBJ2-1, with TRBD2 matching 13 bases. CDR1 is ENHRY and CDR2 is SYGVKD in the germline V gene. This CDR3 has 14 amino acids. Unmatched junction bases numbered 8, after V lost 10 bases and J lost 8 bases. The CDR3 nucleotides read TGTGCCACCTGGACTAGCGGGAGCGTGGATGAGCAGTTCTTC. Its translation: CATWTSGSVDEQFF.

This clonotype was observed at least ten times. Here the CDR3 DNA reads TGTGCCATCAGTGACCCGGGACTAGCCGATGAGCAGTTCTTC. This codes for CAISDPGLADEQFF. The rearrangement joins TRBV10-3 to TRBJ2-1; 9 nucleotides match TRBD2. The CDR3 is 14 amino acids. V gave up 3 bases and J gave up 8 bases; unmatched junction bases: 5. Germline CDR1 and CDR2: ENHRY and SYGVKD.

This clonotype was seen at least ten times. This chain links TRBV4-1 with TRBJ2-5; no firm D call. Trimming took 2 bases from V and 0 from J, leaving 10 bases between them. Germline-derived CDR1 and CDR2 are MGHRA and YSYEKL. This CDR3 contains 15 residues. CDR3 DNA: TGCGCCAGCAGCCAAAGGTCCCAAGACCAAGAGACCCAGTACTTC. Its protein product is CASSQRSQDQETQYF.

The chain is built from TRBV12-3 or TRBV12-4 and TRBJ2-1; D unclear. The CDR3 has 15 amino acids. Trimming removed 5 bases from V and 1 base from J, with 12 bases in between. The CDR3 loop is CASSATKTSYNEQFF. The CDR3 DNA is TGTGCCAGCAGTGCCACTAAAACGTCCTACAATGAGCAGTTCTTC.

The gene calls are TRBV7-9 and TRBJ2-1, with D perhaps TRBD1 (6 bases). The CDR3 runs 15 residues. Germline loops: CDR1 SEHNR, CDR2 FQNEAQ (reference sequence). Between the trimmed V and J ends, which lost 8 bases and 2 bases, there was a span of 16 bases. The CDR3 protein is CASDGGSWPYNEQFF. The CDR3 coding sequence is TGTGCCAGCGATGGGGGCAGTTGGCCCTACAATGAGCAGTTCTTC.

This chain links TRBV5-4 with TRBJ2-1, with TRBD2 identical over 10 bases. Trimming took 6 bases from V and 10 from J; bases not matched to a gene: 16. Germline V CDR1 and CDR2: SGHNT, YYREEE (reference sequence). The CDR3 spans 16 residues. Written as DNA, the CDR3 is TGTGCCAGCATCCCAGGTGGGAGCGGGAGGGCCGAGGAGCAGTTCTTC. It codes for CASIPGGSGRAEEQFF.

This clonotype was counted at least ten times. This sequence joins TRBV7-9 and TRBJ2-7; 12 bases are shared with TRBD2. The CDR3 consists of 15 residues. CDR1 is SEHNR and CDR2 is FQNEAQ in the germline V gene (reference sequence). Unmatched junction bases numbered 4, after V lost 1 base and J lost 6 bases. CDR3 nucleotide sequence: TGTGCCAGCAGCTTAGTACTAGCGGGAGGATCCGAGCAGTACTTC. Its translation is CASSLVLAGGSEQYF.

This clonotype was seen repeatedly, ten times or more. The V gene is TRBV10-3, the J gene TRBJ1-4; D ambiguous. Germline values: CDR1 ENHRY, CDR2 SYGVKD. This CDR3 has 12 amino acids. V lost 2 bases to trimming and J lost 8 bases, with 6 bases between them. The CDR3 DNA follows: TGTGCCATCAGTGAGGAGTTGGAAAAACTGTTTTTT. As protein: CAISEELEKLFF.

Ten or more counts support this clonotype. The CDR3 region is CASSLWAWDTEAFF. The DNA of the CDR3 is TGTGCCAGCAGCTTGTGGGCCTGGGACACTGAAGCTTTCTTT. The chain has TRBV5-5 and TRBJ1-1; D gene ambiguous. Looked up from germline, CDR1 is SGHKS and CDR2 is YYEKEE (reference sequence). V was cut by 1 base and J by 3 bases, with 10 bases left in between. The CDR3 contains 14 residues.

This clonotype was counted at least ten times. This chain uses TRBV4-2 with TRBJ2-3, with 11 positions matching TRBD2. The CDR3 is 19 residues long. The germline V gene encodes CDR1 LGHNA and CDR2 YNFKEQ. Losses at the gene ends were 1 base for V and 2 bases for J; bases not matched to a gene: 11. The CDR3 reads CASSQGLVGLAEDTDTQYF. The CDR3 DNA is TGTGCCAGCAGCCAAGGCTTAGTGGGACTAGCGGAAGACACAGATACGCAGTATTTT.

This clonotype came up many times. The J gene is TRBJ2-5, the V gene TRBV3-1; D is possibly TRBD2 (5 bases). Trimming stripped 0 bases from V and 2 bases from J, with 10 bases between. The germline gives CDR1 LGHDT, CDR2 YNNKEL (reference sequence). The CDR3 is 15 residues long. The CDR3 loop reads CASSQEGRGQETQYF. The CDR3 DNA sequence: TGTGCCAGCAGCCAAGAGGGGAGAGGGCAAGAGACCCAGTACTTC.